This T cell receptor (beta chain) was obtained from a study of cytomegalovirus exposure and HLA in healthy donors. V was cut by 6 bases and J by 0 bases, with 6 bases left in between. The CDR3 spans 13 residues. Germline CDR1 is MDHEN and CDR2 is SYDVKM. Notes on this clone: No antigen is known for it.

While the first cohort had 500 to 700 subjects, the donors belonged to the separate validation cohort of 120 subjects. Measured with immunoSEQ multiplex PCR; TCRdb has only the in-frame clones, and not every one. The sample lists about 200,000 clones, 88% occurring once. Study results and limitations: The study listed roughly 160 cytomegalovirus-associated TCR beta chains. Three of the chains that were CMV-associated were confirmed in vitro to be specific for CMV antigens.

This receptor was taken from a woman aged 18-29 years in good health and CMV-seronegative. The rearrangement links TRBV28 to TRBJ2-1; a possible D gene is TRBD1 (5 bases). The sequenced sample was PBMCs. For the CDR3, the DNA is TGTGCCAGCAGGGGGCGCTCCTACAATGAGCAGTTCTTC. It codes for CASRGRSYNEQFF. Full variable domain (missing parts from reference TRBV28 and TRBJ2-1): DVKVTQSSRYLVKRTGEKVFLECVQDMDHENMFWYRQDPGLGLRLIYFSYDVKMKEKGDIPEGYSVSREKKERFSLILESASTNQTSMYLCASRGRSYNEQFFGPGTRLTVL.